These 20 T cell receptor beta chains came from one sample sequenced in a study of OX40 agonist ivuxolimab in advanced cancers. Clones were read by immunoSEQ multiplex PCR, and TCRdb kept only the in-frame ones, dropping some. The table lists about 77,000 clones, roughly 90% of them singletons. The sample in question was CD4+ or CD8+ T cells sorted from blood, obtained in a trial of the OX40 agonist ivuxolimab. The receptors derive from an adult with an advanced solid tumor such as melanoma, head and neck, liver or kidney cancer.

The CDR3 region is CASSNGQGKETQYF. DNA of the CDR3: TGTGCCAGCAGCAACGGACAGGGGAAAGAGACCCAGTACTTC. V gene TRBV12-1 combines with J gene TRBJ2-5; the table calls TRBD1, which could not be checked here. TRBV12-1 is a known pseudogene. This CDR3 is 14 amino acids long.

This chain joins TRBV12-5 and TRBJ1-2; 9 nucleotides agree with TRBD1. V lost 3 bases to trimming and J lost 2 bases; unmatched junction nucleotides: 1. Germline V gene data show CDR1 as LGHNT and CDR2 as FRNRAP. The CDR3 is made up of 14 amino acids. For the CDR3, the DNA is TGTGCTAGTGGTTTTACAGGGGGCAACTATGGCTACACCTTC. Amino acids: CASGFTGGNYGYTF.

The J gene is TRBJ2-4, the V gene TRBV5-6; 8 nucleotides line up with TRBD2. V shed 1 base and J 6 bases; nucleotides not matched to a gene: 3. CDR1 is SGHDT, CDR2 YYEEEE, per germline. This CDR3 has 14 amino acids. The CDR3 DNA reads TGTGCCAGCAGCTTGTGGGCGGGGGGAAACATTCAGTACTTC. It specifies CASSLWAGGNIQYF.

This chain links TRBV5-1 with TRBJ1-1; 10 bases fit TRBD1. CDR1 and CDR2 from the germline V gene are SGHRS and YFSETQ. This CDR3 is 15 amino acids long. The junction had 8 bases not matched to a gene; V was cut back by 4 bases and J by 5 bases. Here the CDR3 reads CASSLPDRGSTEAFF. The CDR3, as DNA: TGCGCCAGCAGCCTCCCGGACAGGGGGAGTACTGAAGCTTTCTTT.

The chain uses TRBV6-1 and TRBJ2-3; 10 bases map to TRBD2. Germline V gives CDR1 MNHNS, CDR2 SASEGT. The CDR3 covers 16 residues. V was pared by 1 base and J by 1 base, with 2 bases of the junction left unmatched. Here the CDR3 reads CASSEELAGGTDTQYF. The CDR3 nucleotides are TGTGCCAGCAGTGAAGAGCTAGCGGGGGGCACAGATACGCAGTATTTT.

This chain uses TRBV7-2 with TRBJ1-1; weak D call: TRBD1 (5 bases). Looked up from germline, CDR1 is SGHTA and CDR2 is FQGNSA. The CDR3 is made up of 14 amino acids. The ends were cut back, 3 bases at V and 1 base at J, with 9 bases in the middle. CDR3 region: CASSLTATNTEAFF. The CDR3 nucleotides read TGTGCCAGCAGCTTGACAGCTACGAACACTGAAGCTTTCTTT.

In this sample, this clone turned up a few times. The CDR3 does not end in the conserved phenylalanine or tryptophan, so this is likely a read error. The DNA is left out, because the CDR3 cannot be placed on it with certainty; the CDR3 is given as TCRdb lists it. This CDR3 is CAGRGAVWFL. The chain joins TRBV30 to TRBJ2-7. The CDR3 is 10 residues long, counting both termini. Looked up from germline, CDR1 is GTSNPN and CDR2 is SVGIG (reference sequence).

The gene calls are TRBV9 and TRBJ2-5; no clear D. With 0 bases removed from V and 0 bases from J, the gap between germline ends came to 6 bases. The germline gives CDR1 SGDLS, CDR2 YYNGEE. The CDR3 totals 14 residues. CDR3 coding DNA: TGTGCCAGCAGCGTAGTATGGGACCAAGAGACCCAGTACTTC. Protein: CASSVVWDQETQYF.

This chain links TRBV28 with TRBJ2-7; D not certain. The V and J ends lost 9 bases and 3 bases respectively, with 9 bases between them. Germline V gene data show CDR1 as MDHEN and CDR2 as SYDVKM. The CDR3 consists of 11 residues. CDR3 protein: CASLRVYEQYF. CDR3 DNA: TGTGCCAGTCTTAGGGTCTACGAGCAGTACTTC.

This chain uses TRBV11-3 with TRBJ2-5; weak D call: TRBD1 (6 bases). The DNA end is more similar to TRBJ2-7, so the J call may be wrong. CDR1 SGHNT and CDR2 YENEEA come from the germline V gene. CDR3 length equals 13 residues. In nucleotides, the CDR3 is TGTGCCAGCAGCTTGGACAGTTCCTACGAGCAGTACTTC. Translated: CASSLDSSYEQYF.

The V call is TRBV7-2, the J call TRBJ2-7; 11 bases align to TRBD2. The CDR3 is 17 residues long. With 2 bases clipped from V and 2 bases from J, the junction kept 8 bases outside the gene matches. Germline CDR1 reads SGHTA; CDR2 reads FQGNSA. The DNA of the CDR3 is TGTGCCAGCAGCTTATACCCTAGCGGGGGGATCACCTACGAGCAGTACTTC. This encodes CASSLYPSGGITYEQYF.

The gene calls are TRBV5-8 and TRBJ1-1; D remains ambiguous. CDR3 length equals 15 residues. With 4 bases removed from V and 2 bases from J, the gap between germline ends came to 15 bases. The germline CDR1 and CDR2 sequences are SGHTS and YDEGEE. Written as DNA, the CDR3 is TGTGCCAGCAGCGTCGGATCCTTCATTAACACTGAAGCTTTCTTT. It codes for CASSVGSFINTEAFF.

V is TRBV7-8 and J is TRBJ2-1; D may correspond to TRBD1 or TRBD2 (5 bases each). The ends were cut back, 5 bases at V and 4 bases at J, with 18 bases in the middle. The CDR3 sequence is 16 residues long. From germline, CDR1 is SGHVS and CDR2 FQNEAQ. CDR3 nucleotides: TGTGCCAGCAGCGAAGCGAGGGGTATGGCATACAATGAGCAGTTCTTC. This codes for CASSEARGMAYNEQFF.

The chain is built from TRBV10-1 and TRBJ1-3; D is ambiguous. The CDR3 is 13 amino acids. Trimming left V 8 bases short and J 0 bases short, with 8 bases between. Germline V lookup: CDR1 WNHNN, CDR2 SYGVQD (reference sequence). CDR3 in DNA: TGCGCCAGCTTAAGGATCTCTGGAAACACCATATATTTT. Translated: CASLRISGNTIYF.

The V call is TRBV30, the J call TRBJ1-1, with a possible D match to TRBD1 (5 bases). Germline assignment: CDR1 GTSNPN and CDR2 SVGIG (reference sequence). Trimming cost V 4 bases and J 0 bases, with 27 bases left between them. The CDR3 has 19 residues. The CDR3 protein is CAWNSVGMGRVGVNTEAFF. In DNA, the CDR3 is TGTGCCTGGAACTCGGTGGGGATGGGGCGGGTAGGGGTGAACACTGAAGCTTTCTTT.

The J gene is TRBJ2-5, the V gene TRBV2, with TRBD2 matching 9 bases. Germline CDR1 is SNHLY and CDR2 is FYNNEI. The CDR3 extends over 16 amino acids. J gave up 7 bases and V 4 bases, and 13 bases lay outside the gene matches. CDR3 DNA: TGTGCCAGCAGTGCTTACTCTAGCGGGACGGAGGGGACCCAGTACTTC. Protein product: CASSAYSSGTEGTQYF.

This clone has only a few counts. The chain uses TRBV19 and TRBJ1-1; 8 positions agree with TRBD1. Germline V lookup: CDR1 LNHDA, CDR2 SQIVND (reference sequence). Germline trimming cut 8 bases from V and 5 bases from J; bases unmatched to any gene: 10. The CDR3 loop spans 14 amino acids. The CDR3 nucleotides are TGTGCCAGTGCCAGCGACAGGGGAGGGACTGAAGCTTTCTTT. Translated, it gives CASASDRGGTEAFF.

The CDR3 loop is CSVEGVGNTGELFF. In DNA form, the CDR3 reads TGCAGCGTTGAAGGTGTAGGCAACACCGGGGAGCTGTTTTTT. This chain connects TRBV29-1 to TRBJ2-2; D unresolved. CDR1 is SQVTM, CDR2 ANQGSEA, per germline. V dropped 1 base and J dropped 2 bases, with 8 bases sitting between them. The CDR3 sequence is 14 residues long.

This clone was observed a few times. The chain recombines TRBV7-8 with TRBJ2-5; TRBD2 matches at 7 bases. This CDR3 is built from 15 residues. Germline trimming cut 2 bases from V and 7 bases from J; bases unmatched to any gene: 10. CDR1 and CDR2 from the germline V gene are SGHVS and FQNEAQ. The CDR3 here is CASSLPPGGLWTQYF. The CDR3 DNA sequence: TGTGCCAGCAGCTTACCCCCCGGGGGGTTATGGACCCAGTACTTC.

DNA of the CDR3: TGTGCCAGCAGCGCCGAGGGCTCCTATAATTCACCCCTCCACTTT. Translation gives CASSAEGSYNSPLHF. The J gene is TRBJ1-6, the V gene TRBV5-4; D gene unclear. The length of the CDR3 is 15 residues. V was pared by 4 bases and J by 0 bases, with 8 bases between. CDR1 is SGHNT and CDR2 is YYREEE in the germline V gene (reference sequence).